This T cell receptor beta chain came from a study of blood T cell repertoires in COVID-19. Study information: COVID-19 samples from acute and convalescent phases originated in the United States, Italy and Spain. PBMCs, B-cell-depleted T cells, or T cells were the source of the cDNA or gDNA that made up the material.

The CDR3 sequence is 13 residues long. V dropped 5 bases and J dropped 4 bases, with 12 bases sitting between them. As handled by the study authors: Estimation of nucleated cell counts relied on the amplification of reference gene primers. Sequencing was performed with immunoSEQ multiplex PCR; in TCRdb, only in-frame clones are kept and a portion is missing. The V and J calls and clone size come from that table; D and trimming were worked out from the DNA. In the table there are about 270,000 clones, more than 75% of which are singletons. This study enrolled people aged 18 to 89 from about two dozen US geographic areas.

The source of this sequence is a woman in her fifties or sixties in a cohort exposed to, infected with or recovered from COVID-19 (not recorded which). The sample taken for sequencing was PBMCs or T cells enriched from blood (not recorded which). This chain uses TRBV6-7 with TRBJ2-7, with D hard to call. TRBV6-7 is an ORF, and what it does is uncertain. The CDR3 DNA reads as TGTGCCAGCAGTCCGCAAACAGAATACGAGCAGTACTTC. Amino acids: CASSPQTEYEQYF.